The 8 T cell receptor beta chains listed next were all sequenced from one sample in a study of T cell repertoires in cytomegalovirus infection. TCRdb ran MiXCR on the reads and lists one entry per CDR3 protein. This sample has over 100,000 distinct CDR3 sequences, with 10% found just once. No antigen is known for these receptors. Sequenced input: PBMCs, sequenced either directly or after in vitro stimulation (not recorded which). These receptors all come from a human donor in good health (CMV status not recorded). Some clones in this sample may be carry-over from other donors' samples.

This clonotype was recorded at least ten times. V and J are TRBV27 and TRBJ1-4; 11 nucleotides line up with TRBD1. The ends lost 5 bases at V and 10 bases at J; junction bases unmatched: 6. CDR3 length: 14 residues. Looked up from germline, CDR1 is MNHEY and CDR2 is SMNVEV (reference sequence). The CDR3 DNA is TGTGCCAGCAGTATCCGGGACAGGGGGGGAAAACTGTTTTTT. It yields the protein CASSIRDRGGKLFF. Together with reference TRBV27 and TRBJ1-4, the CDR3 gives the full variable domain: EAQVTQNPRYLITVTGKKLTVTCSQNMNHEYMSWYRQDPGLGLRQIYYSMNVEVTDKGDVPEGYKVSRKEKRNFPLILESPSPNQTSLYFCASSIRDRGGKLFFGSGTQLSVL.

This clonotype appeared a few times. The CDR3 here is CATSDFSTSGSYEQYF. DNA for the CDR3: TGTGCCACCAGTGATTTTTCGACTAGCGGATCCTACGAGCAGTACTTC. The chain recombines TRBV24-1 with TRBJ2-7; 9 bases agree with TRBD2. Germline V lookup: CDR1 KGHDR, CDR2 SFDVKD. J lost 1 base, V lost 1 base, and 4 bases had no gene match. This CDR3 is 16 amino acids long.

This clonotype was observed at least ten times. J is TRBJ2-7 and V is TRBV11-2, with 7 bases fitting TRBD2. After removal of 3 bases from V and 4 bases from J, the junction contained 3 bases not matched to a gene. The CDR3 loop spans 13 amino acids. CDR1 and CDR2 from the germline V gene are SGHAT and FQNNGV. CDR3 nucleotide sequence: TGTGCCAGCAGCTTTTCCGGGGGGTACGAGCAGTACGTC. It specifies CASSFSGGYEQYV.

The sample holds a few counts of this clonotype. V and J are TRBV29-1 and TRBJ2-5; 9 bases are shared with TRBD2. The V segment lost 7 bases and the J segment 3 bases; nucleotides outside the gene matches: 15. Per germline, CDR1 SQVTM and CDR2 ANQGSEA. The CDR3 consists of 16 residues. The DNA of the CDR3 is TGCAGCGGACTATCCTTCGCTAGCGGGACGAAAGAGACCCAGTACTTC. This sequence encodes CSGLSFASGTKETQYF.

CDR3 DNA sequence: TGTGCCAGCAGCCAGGGAATGTCGTTCCCTGCAACTAATGAAAAACTGTTTTTT. Residues: CASSQGMSFPATNEKLFF. The chain carries TRBV6-6 and TRBJ1-4, with a tentative D call TRBD1 (5 bases). Trimming shortened V by 6 bases and J by 0 bases, and 20 bases separated the two germline ends. The CDR3 loop spans 18 amino acids. Germline V gene data show CDR1 as MNHNY and CDR2 as SVGAGI (reference sequence).

This chain's CDR3 is CASSPIAQGRTEAFF. CDR3 nucleotide sequence: TGTGCCAGCAGCCCCATCGCCCAGGGGCGCACTGAAGCTTTCTTT. The chain links TRBV28 to TRBJ1-1; possible D gene TRBD1, 6 bases. This CDR3 has 15 residues. CDR1 MDHEN and CDR2 SYDVKM come from the germline V gene. Trimming removed 6 bases at V and 4 bases at J, with 18 bases between.

This clonotype has ten or more counts. V usage is TRBV19 and J usage is TRBJ1-5; weak D call: TRBD1 (5 bases). CDR3 length equals 13 residues. CDR1 is LNHDA, CDR2 SQIVND, per germline (reference sequence). The germline V and J ends were trimmed by 5 bases and 6 bases, with 11 bases remaining between them. The CDR3 DNA follows: TGTGCCAGTAGTGTGGACACGGTTCAGCCCCAGCATTTT. It codes for CASSVDTVQPQHF.

This clonotype was recorded many times. The chain uses TRBV6-2 or TRBV6-3 and TRBJ1-1; D perhaps matches TRBD1 (5 bases). V shed 9 bases and J shed 1 base, with 9 bases lying between them. The CDR3 totals 12 residues. Germline values: CDR1 MNHEY, CDR2 SVGEGT. The CDR3 DNA follows: TGTGCCAGTACAGGCACGAACACTGAAGCTTTCTTT. Protein: CASTGTNTEAFF.